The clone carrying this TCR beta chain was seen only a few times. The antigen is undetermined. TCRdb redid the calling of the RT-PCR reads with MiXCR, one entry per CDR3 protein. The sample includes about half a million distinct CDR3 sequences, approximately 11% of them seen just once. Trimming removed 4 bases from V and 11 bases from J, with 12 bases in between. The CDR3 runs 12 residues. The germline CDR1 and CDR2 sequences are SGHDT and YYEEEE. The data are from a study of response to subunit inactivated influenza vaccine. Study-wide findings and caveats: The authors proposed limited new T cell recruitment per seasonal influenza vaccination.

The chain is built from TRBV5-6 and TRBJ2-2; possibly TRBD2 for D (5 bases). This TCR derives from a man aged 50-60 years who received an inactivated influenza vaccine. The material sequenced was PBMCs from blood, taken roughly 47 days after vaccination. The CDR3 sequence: CASSGLASELFF. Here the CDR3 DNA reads TGTGCCAGCAGCGGTCTAGCCAGCGAGCTGTTTTTT.